The clone carrying this TCR beta chain has more than one count but fewer than ten. These data belong to a study of blood T cells in healthy people across ages. The CDR3 spans 12 residues. V was pared by 8 bases and J by 6 bases, with 10 bases between. Primers used in a second PCR of about 6 to 11 cycles were a sample-barcoded 5' primer and a J-beta primer mix. TCRdb re-called the 5' RACE reads with MiXCR, one entry per CDR3 protein. The data hold hundreds of thousands of distinct CDR3 sequences, with about a quarter observed a single time. These data were also reused for a study on T cells of mothers and their children.

The specimen was blood. The TCR was taken from a boy aged 5 to 17 in good health. The rearrangement links TRBV12-3 or TRBV12-4 to TRBJ2-2; D is unresolved. The CDR3 reads CASCRGPGELFF. The CDR3, as DNA: TGTGCCAGCTGCCGTGGTCCCGGGGAGCTGTTTTTT.